This T cell receptor (beta chain) was obtained from a study of T cells in localized non-small cell lung cancer. Produced via immunoSEQ multiplex PCR; TCRdb's table is partial and in-frame only. The data hold some 15,000 clones, with approximately 89% observed a single time. Germline CDR1 is SNHLY and CDR2 is FYNNEI. Trimming took off 4 bases at V and 6 bases at J, with 10 bases between the two ends. CDR3 size: 14 residues. The specimen comprised peripheral blood mononuclear cells, sampled before any cancer treatment. The receptor's source is a male donor at least 60 years old with stage II lung adenocarcinoma. This chain uses TRBV2 with TRBJ1-6, with TRBD1 as a possible D gene (5 bases). DNA for the CDR3: TGTGCCAGCAGTGCCAGGGTGGCTAATTCACCCCTCCACTTT. It yields the protein CASSARVANSPLHF.